This paragraph covers one T cell receptor beta chain sequence. Its antigen is undetermined. The CDR3 length is 13 residues. The V end was cut by 5 bases, the J end by 4 bases, with 12 bases between. CDR1 and CDR2 from the germline V gene are MNHEY and SVGEGT. Patients showing uncontrolled infection, other autoimmune disease, pregnancy or lactation were ineligible. Cells are PBMCs isolated from approximately 9.2 ml of fresh blood. This record comes from a study of T cells in Graves' hyperthyroidism and ophthalmopathy. Points from the study as a whole: Model predictions of ophthalmopathy came a median approximately seven months before onset.

TCR beta CDR3 region amplification was performed from RNA transcripts. The TCR CDR3 first-round RT-PCR relied on the HTBI primer set. TCRdb recomputed calls from the multiplex PCR reads with MiXCR, one row per CDR3 protein. The data show about 420,000 distinct CDR3 sequences, 15% to 19% seen once. Sequences were obtained from blood. The chain carries TRBV6-2 or TRBV6-3 and TRBJ2-7; D unresolved. The sequence derives from a woman younger than 30 with Graves' hyperthyroidism. The CDR3 loop is CASSKERRYEQYF. CDR3 in DNA: TGTGCCAGCAGTAAAGAGCGACGGTACGAGCAGTACTTC.